This T cell receptor beta chain was identified in a study of shared clonotypes between healthy human individuals (dated by TCRdb to 2020 to 2022). In the study overall: The cohort included three men and two women between 18 and 49 years of age. For each donor, three plates each were used for CD4 naive and CD4 memory, two plates were used for CD8 naive, and one plate was used for CD8 memory. Blood TCR repertoires of five healthy adults were deeply sequenced to estimate repertoire size and the extent of clonotype sharing between individuals. Different laboratories and diverse techniques were used to prepare libraries and sequence TCR repertoires, to increase sequencing depth and limit assay-specific biases. Leukapheresis yielded between about 0.94 and 8.9 billion PBMCs per donor.

Results the study describes overall, beyond this receptor: Even with the large sequencing depth, rarefaction of the sorted-subset datasets indicated that sequencing was incomplete. The genetic and exposure-history diversity represented was limited by the small number of donors. Compared with non-shared clonotypes, clonotypes shared by all four sorted-subset donors had higher generation probabilities. Sampling was restricted to blood, and TCR repertoires in tissue are likely to differ from TCR repertoires in blood. Larger estimated clonotype richness was generally found for naive subsets than for memory subsets. When a few donors were compared, the shared fraction of clonotypes was about 5.4% for naive CD4, about 4% for naive CD8, about 2.4% for memory CD4, and around 0.4% for memory CD8. Based on pairwise subsampling, the degree of clonotype sharing among donors was expected to be affected by sequencing depth.

TCR CDR3 regions were amplified from genomic DNA by multiplex PCR using the deep immunoSEQ assay. For each cell subset, the extracted genomic DNA was distributed evenly across all wells of several immunoSEQ 96-well plates, and each plate served as one replicate. Each replicate PCR for sorted subsets received around 200 ng genomic DNA, equal to roughly 29,000 T cell genomes. Purified libraries were measured with a Qubit 3.0 fluorometer, size-checked on a Bioanalyzer 2100, and measured again with the KAPA Library Quantification kit. Every immunoSEQ 96-well plate was sequenced on a dedicated single-read 150-cycle Illumina NextSeq 550 flow cell. The authors' pipeline ran thus. Because the immunoSEQ output held only junctional sequences and lacked quality scores, the filtering could not match the filtering applied to full-length reads. To assign V/J genes and CDR3, sequences were annotated against IMGT germline references using PyIR, a Python wrapper for IgBLAST v1.9. Reads were removed for weak V/J assignments (E-value above 1e-6), missing CDR3, stop codons, out-of-frame junctions, or ambiguous translated residues. V3J clonotypes were defined by identical inferred V gene, J gene, and CDR3 amino acid sequence. Percentage overlap between repertoires was computed as shared unique clonotypes divided by the size of the smaller repertoire. Richness of each repertoire was evaluated using RTK rarefaction, the Chao1 estimator, and Recon v2.1 estimates of unobserved clonotypes. For all TCRbeta clonotypes obtained by the gDNA method from a few donors, generation probabilities were computed with OLGA. The immuneACCESS repertoire file appears here via TCRdb, limited to in-frame rearrangements. These files lack a portion of the clones; in checked studies, under half of the deficit traces to unresolved V genes, and the cause of the others is not known. The DNA gave D and trimming, while V, J and clone size come from that table. This sample comprises roughly 2.2 million clones, 92% of them detected only once. The ten largest clones take up 0.37% of the sample.

On this clone: Its antigen is not yet known. Base qualities are not at hand, and no much larger clone is one base apart.

The donors were healthy, HIV-negative adults with no recently reported acute infections or vaccinations. Only Caucasian adults living in Nashville, Tennessee, USA were represented among the donors. Magnetic negative selection was used to enrich CD4+ T cells, after which naive cells were positively selected on CD45RA and the negative fraction became the memory subset. After blood collection by leukapheresis, PBMCs were isolated using Ficoll-Histopaque density gradient centrifugation and then cryopreserved in the vapor phase of liquid nitrogen. Analytical flow cytometry was used to check the purity and quantity of every magnetically sorted T cell population. Each sorted fraction had its genomic DNA isolated and then quantified by UV absorbance on a Nanodrop 2000c. Counted from cysteine to phenylalanine, this CDR3 has 14 amino acids. Just the 42-base CDR3 DNA is kept, in frame starting at base 1. The junction shows trimming of 3 bases on V and 7 bases on J, plus 12 bases between the germline ends. The germline V gene gives CDR1 as SGHVS and CDR2 as FQNEAQ.

The TCR comes from a man aged 18 to 30 in good health. Some clones in this sample may be carry-over from other donors' samples. This receptor chain uses TRBV7-8 and TRBJ1-4; the D gene lacks a confident call. Sequenced material: naive CD4+ T cells from PBMCs. Sample cell subset or site, as interpreted from the label and publication: CD45RA+ positively selected. The CDR3 amino acid sequence is: CASSLVPAGEKLFF. The nucleotide sequence is given as TGTGCCAGCAGCTTGGTCCCGGCGGGTGAAAAACTGTTTTTT.